Listed below are T cell receptor beta chains from one sample, sequenced in a study of blood T cell repertoires in COVID-19. The assay was immunoSEQ multiplex PCR, and TCRdb's table has in-frame clones only and misses some. The data show approximately 250,000 clones, 85% to 90% seen once. Sequencing input: PBMCs or T cells enriched from blood (not recorded which). The receptors shown here come from a woman younger than 45 who had recovered from COVID-19. CDR3s include the opening cysteine and the closing phenylalanine or tryptophan. A D gene is named only where the DNA matches it firmly. Size tells how often a clone was seen (once, few, many) or the class of an expanded clone, and some rows leave it out.

V gene: TRBV5-1
clone size: NA
D gene: TRBD2
J gene: TRBJ2-3
CDR3 DNA: TGCGCCAGCAGCTTCCAGCGGGAGGGCGGAGATACGCAGTATTTT
CDR3 protein: CASSFQREGGDTQYF

V gene: TRBV10-3
clone size: NA
D gene: NA
J gene: TRBJ1-2
CDR3 DNA: TGTGCCATCAGTGGGGACACGACTAACTATGGCTACACCTTC
CDR3 protein: CAISGDTTNYGYTF

V gene: TRBV11-2
clone size: NA
D gene: TRBD1
J gene: TRBJ2-1
CDR3 DNA: TGTGCCAGCAGCTTAGTAAACTCGGGACAGTACTACAATGAGCAGTTCTTC
CDR3 protein: CASSLVNSGQYYNEQFF

V gene: TRBV7-8
clone size: NA
D gene: NA
J gene: TRBJ2-7
CDR3 DNA: TGTGCCAGCAGCTTACCTCTCCGGAGCGGCCCCTACGAGCAGTACTTC
CDR3 protein: CASSLPLRSGPYEQYF

V gene: TRBV11-2
clone size: once
D gene: NA
J gene: TRBJ2-7
CDR3 DNA: TGTGCCAGCAGCTTAGTCTACTACGAGCAGTACTTC
CDR3 protein: CASSLVYYEQYF

V gene: TRBV4-1
clone size: NA
D gene: TRBD1
J gene: TRBJ2-1
CDR3 DNA: TGCGCCAGCAGCCGCAACCAGGGACAGGACTACAATGAGCAGTTCTTC
CDR3 protein: CASSRNQGQDYNEQFF

V gene: TRBV10-3
clone size: NA
D gene: TRBD2
J gene: TRBJ2-7
CDR3 DNA: TGTGCCATCAGGAAGGCGACTAGCGGCTCCTACGAGCAGTACTTC
CDR3 protein: CAIRKATSGSYEQYF

V gene: TRBV11-2
clone size: NA
D gene: NA
J gene: TRBJ2-5
CDR3 DNA: TGTGCCAGCAGCTTAGAAGCTAGTCAGACCCAGTACTTC
CDR3 protein: CASSLEASQTQYF

V gene: TRBV7-2
clone size: NA
D gene: NA
J gene: TRBJ1-4
CDR3 DNA: TGTGCCAGCAGCGCGGCTACAGGGCTACCCTCCCATAATGAAAAACTGTTTTTT
CDR3 protein: CASSAATGLPSHNEKLFF

V gene: TRBV10-3
clone size: NA
D gene: NA
J gene: TRBJ1-1
CDR3 DNA: TGTGCCATCAGTGACCCAACAGTAAGCACTGAAGCTTTCTTT
CDR3 protein: CAISDPTVSTEAFF

V gene: TRBV7-9
clone size: NA
D gene: TRBD1
J gene: TRBJ1-3
CDR3 DNA: TGTGCCAGCAGCTACGACAGGGCTGGAAACACCATATATTTT
CDR3 protein: CASSYDRAGNTIYF

V gene: TRBV7-2
clone size: NA
D gene: NA
J gene: TRBJ1-6
CDR3 DNA: TGTGCCAGCGCGAGGACAGTTAATTCACCCCTCCACTTT
CDR3 protein: CASARTVNSPLHF

V gene: TRBV3-1/TRBV3-2
clone size: NA
D gene: TRBD1
J gene: TRBJ1-5
CDR3 DNA: TGTGCCAGCAGTCTCGGGACAGATAGCAATCAGCCCCAGCATTTT
CDR3 protein: CASSLGTDSNQPQHF

V gene: TRBV7-2
clone size: once
D gene: NA
J gene: TRBJ1-3
CDR3 DNA: TGTGCCAGCAGCTTATACCAGGAAAACACCATATATTTT
CDR3 protein: CASSLYQENTIYF

V gene: TRBV19
clone size: NA
D gene: NA
J gene: TRBJ1-6
CDR3 DNA: TGTGCCAGTAGTAGAGGCGGAGAGGGATCGGGTTCACCCCTCCACTTT
CDR3 protein: CASSRGGEGSGSPLHF

V gene: TRBV28
clone size: NA
D gene: TRBD1
J gene: TRBJ1-2
CDR3 DNA: TGTGCCAGCAGTCCTCGGACAGGGGGCTATGGCTACACCTTC
CDR3 protein: CASSPRTGGYGYTF

V gene: TRBV2
clone size: NA
D gene: NA
J gene: TRBJ2-1
CDR3 DNA: TGTGCCAGCACCTTCCAGCGCCTATCTCACAATGAGCAGTTCTTC
CDR3 protein: CASTFQRLSHNEQFF

V gene: TRBV7-2
clone size: once
D gene: NA
J gene: TRBJ1-2
CDR3 DNA: TGTGCCAGCAGCCTGGGACTTTATGGCTACACCTTC
CDR3 protein: CASSLGLYGYTF

V gene: TRBV7-6
clone size: NA
D gene: NA
J gene: TRBJ2-1
CDR3 DNA: TGTGCCAGCAGCCCCAGGCCCCCTAGGACCCAGGGATATGAGCAGTTCTTC
CDR3 protein: CASSPRPPRTQGYEQFF

V gene: TRBV15
clone size: NA
D gene: NA
J gene: TRBJ2-7
CDR3 DNA: TGTGCCACCAGCAGAGAGGCGGGTATCTCCTACGAGCAGTACTTC
CDR3 protein: CATSREAGISYEQYF

V gene: TRBV2
clone size: NA
D gene: TRBD2
J gene: TRBJ2-1
CDR3 DNA: TGTGCCAGCAGTGAGACTAGCGGGCGGAGCGAGCAGTTCTTC
CDR3 protein: CASSETSGRSEQFF

V gene: TRBV28
clone size: NA
D gene: TRBD1
J gene: TRBJ1-3
CDR3 DNA: TGTGCCAGCAGTTTTCGGACAGGGAGGGGAAACACCATATATTTT
CDR3 protein: CASSFRTGRGNTIYF

V gene: TRBV9
clone size: NA
D gene: NA
J gene: TRBJ1-5
CDR3 DNA: TGTGCCAGCAGCGCCTATGGGGCTAATCAGCCCCAGCATTTT
CDR3 protein: CASSAYGANQPQHF

V gene: TRBV29-1
clone size: few
D gene: NA
J gene: TRBJ1-5
CDR3 DNA: TGCAGCGTGAGTTGGGGGGTAAATCAGCCCCAGCATTTT
CDR3 protein: CSVSWGVNQPQHF

V gene: TRBV28
clone size: NA
D gene: NA
J gene: TRBJ2-6
CDR3 DNA: TGTGCCAGCAGTCTAATGAGGGGGGCCAACGTCCTGACTTTC
CDR3 protein: CASSLMRGANVLTF

V gene: TRBV5-1
clone size: NA
D gene: TRBD1
J gene: TRBJ1-1
CDR3 DNA: TGCGCCAGCAGCTTAAATGCAGGGGGCGGCTCTGAAGCTTTCTTT
CDR3 protein: CASSLNAGGGSEAFF

V gene: TRBV11-2
clone size: NA
D gene: TRBD2
J gene: TRBJ2-1
CDR3 DNA: TGTGCCAGCAGCCGACCCCCTCTAGCGGGAGAGCAGTTCTTC
CDR3 protein: CASSRPPLAGEQFF

V gene: TRBV2
clone size: NA
D gene: NA
J gene: TRBJ1-3
CDR3 DNA: TGTGCCAGCAGCGCAGGGTCTGGAAACACCATATATTTT
CDR3 protein: CASSAGSGNTIYF

V gene: TRBV7-2
clone size: NA
D gene: TRBD1
J gene: TRBJ1-6
CDR3 DNA: TGTGCCAGCAAGAAGACAGGGTACAATAATTCACCCCTCCACTTT
CDR3 protein: CASKKTGYNNSPLHF

V gene: TRBV2
clone size: NA
D gene: NA
J gene: TRBJ2-1
CDR3 DNA: TGTGCCAGCAGTGAAGTGGGTCGGGTTGTACGACTACCCTCCTACAATGAGCAGTTCTTC
CDR3 protein: CASSEVGRVVRLPSYNEQFF

V gene: TRBV19
clone size: NA
D gene: TRBD1
J gene: TRBJ2-3
CDR3 DNA: TGTGCCAGTAGTATTCACAGGGGGCAAGCTGGTGTGGATACGCAGTATTTT
CDR3 protein: CASSIHRGQAGVDTQYF

V gene: TRBV7-6
clone size: NA
D gene: TRBD1
J gene: TRBJ2-7
CDR3 DNA: TGTGCCAGCAGTCAGACATCAGGGGGCCAACACCGTTACGAGCAGTACTTC
CDR3 protein: CASSQTSGGQHRYEQYF

V gene: TRBV5-6
clone size: NA
D gene: NA
J gene: TRBJ1-6
CDR3 DNA: TGTGCCAGCAGCTTGGCACGACTCGGGGGTCTAGCTCGTTCACCCCTCCACTTT
CDR3 protein: CASSLARLGGLARSPLHF

V gene: TRBV30
clone size: NA
D gene: NA
J gene: TRBJ2-1
CDR3 DNA: TGTGCCTGGATTTCAGGACAGTCCTACAATGAGCAGTTCTTC
CDR3 protein: CAWISGQSYNEQFF

V gene: TRBV5-1
clone size: NA
D gene: TRBD1
J gene: TRBJ1-2
CDR3 DNA: TGCGCCAGCAGCTTATGGGGACAGCACTATGGCTACACCTTC
CDR3 protein: CASSLWGQHYGYTF

V gene: TRBV4-3
clone size: NA
D gene: TRBD1
J gene: TRBJ1-2
CDR3 DNA: TGCGCCAGCTCCCCCCGGGACAGGGGGAGTATCTATGGCTACACCTTC
CDR3 protein: CASSPRDRGSIYGYTF

V gene: TRBV6-6
clone size: few
D gene: TRBD1
J gene: TRBJ1-1
CDR3 DNA: TGTGCCAGCAGTCTATCTATCCCCCGATCAACAGGGGGGCCATACACTGAAGCTTTCTTT
CDR3 protein: CASSLSIPRSTGGPYTEAFF

V gene: TRBV10-3
clone size: few
D gene: NA
J gene: TRBJ1-1
CDR3 DNA: TGTGCCATCAGTGGGGGCCTTGAGGCGAACACTGAAGCTTTCTTT
CDR3 protein: CAISGGLEANTEAFF

V gene: TRBV5-1
clone size: NA
D gene: NA
J gene: TRBJ1-2
CDR3 DNA: TGCGCCAGCAGCCCGGGTCTTCCTCAGTATGGCTACACCTTC
CDR3 protein: CASSPGLPQYGYTF

V gene: TRBV6-5
clone size: NA
D gene: NA
J gene: TRBJ1-5
CDR3 DNA: TGTGCCAGCAGCCTCGACGGGAGCAATCAGCCCCAGCATTTT
CDR3 protein: CASSLDGSNQPQHF

V gene: TRBV18
clone size: once
D gene: TRBD1
J gene: TRBJ1-4
CDR3 DNA: TGTGCCAGCTCACGGCGGACAGGCACTAATGAAAAACTGTTTTTT
CDR3 protein: CASSRRTGTNEKLFF

V gene: TRBV5-4
clone size: NA
D gene: TRBD1
J gene: TRBJ1-1
CDR3 DNA: TGTGCCAGCAGCTACTTACCGGGACAGGGTTACGGTGAAGCTTTCTTT
CDR3 protein: CASSYLPGQGYGEAFF

V gene: TRBV9
clone size: NA
D gene: NA
J gene: TRBJ1-3
CDR3 DNA: TGTGCCAGCAGCGGCGGGACGGTCTCTGGAAACACCATATATTTT
CDR3 protein: CASSGGTVSGNTIYF

V gene: TRBV19
clone size: NA
D gene: TRBD1
J gene: TRBJ1-2
CDR3 DNA: TGTGCCACAGCCACAGGGGACGGGATAGGTGGCTACACCTTC
CDR3 protein: CATATGDGIGGYTF

V gene: TRBV3-1/TRBV3-2
clone size: NA
D gene: NA
J gene: TRBJ1-6
CDR3 DNA: TGTGCCAGCAGCCAAGATTTGGGGGGGAATTCACCCCTCCACTTT
CDR3 protein: CASSQDLGGNSPLHF

V gene: TRBV9
clone size: NA
D gene: NA
J gene: TRBJ2-7
CDR3 DNA: TGTGCCAGCAGCGTAGGGGAGGACGAGCAGTACTTC
CDR3 protein: CASSVGEDEQYF

V gene: TRBV6-5
clone size: NA
D gene: NA
J gene: TRBJ2-7
CDR3 DNA: TGTGCCAGCAGTCATCCCGGGACAACTTACGAGCAGTACTTC
CDR3 protein: CASSHPGTTYEQYF